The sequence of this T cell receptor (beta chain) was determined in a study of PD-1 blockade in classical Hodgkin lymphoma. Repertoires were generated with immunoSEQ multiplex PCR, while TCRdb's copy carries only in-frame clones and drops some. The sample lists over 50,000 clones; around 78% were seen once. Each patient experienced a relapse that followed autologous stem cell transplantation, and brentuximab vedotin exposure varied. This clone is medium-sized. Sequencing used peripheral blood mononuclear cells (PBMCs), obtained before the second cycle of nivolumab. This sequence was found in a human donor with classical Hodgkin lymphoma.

CDR3 loop: CASSSDRAGNIQYF. CDR3 nucleotide sequence: TGTGCCAGCAGCTCTGACAGGGCGGGGAACATTCAGTACTTC. The chain has TRBV7-3 and TRBJ2-4, with a possible D match to TRBD1 (7 bases). The CDR3 has 14 amino acids. The germline V gene encodes CDR1 SGHTA and CDR2 FQGTGA. V lost 4 bases to trimming and J lost 7 bases, with 14 bases between them.